This TCR beta chain was sequenced for a study of beta chain features in type 1 diabetes. About this clone itself: Its antigen remains unknown.

General study findings and limits: Type 1 diabetes patients had moderately but significantly shorter TCRB CDR3s in all four CD4+ subsets. For cells with high TCR expression, cDNA sequencing could yield over-representation.

The sequenced template was cDNA made from the entire isolated RNA. Libraries were prepared by immunoSEQ multiplex PCR; TCRdb keeps only in-frame clonotypes and omits some of them. The sample holds some 140,000 clones, 9.2% seen once. The J segment lost 4 bases and the V segment lost 7 bases, leaving 9 bases of the junction unmatched. CDR1 is MNHEY, CDR2 SMNVEV, per germline (reference sequence). This CDR3 comprises 14 residues. The origin of this receptor is a man younger than 35 in good health. The chain joins TRBV27 to TRBJ2-7, with 8 nucleotides matching TRBD1. Material for sequencing was central memory CD4+ T cells from blood. For the CDR3, the DNA is TGTGCCAGCACCTCTGGACAGGGATTGTACGAGCAGTACTTC. As protein: CASTSGQGLYEQYF.